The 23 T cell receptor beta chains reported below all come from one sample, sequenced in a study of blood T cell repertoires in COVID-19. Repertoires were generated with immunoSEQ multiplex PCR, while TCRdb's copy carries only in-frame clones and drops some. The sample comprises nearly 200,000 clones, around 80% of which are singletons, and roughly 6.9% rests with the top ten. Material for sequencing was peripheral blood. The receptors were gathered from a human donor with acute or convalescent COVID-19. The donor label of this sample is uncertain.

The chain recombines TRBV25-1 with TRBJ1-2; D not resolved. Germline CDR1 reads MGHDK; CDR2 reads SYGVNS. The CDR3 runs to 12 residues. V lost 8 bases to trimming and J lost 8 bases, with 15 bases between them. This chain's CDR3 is CASGHRGEGYTF. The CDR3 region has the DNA TGTGCCAGCGGGCATCGGGGAGAGGGCTACACCTTC.

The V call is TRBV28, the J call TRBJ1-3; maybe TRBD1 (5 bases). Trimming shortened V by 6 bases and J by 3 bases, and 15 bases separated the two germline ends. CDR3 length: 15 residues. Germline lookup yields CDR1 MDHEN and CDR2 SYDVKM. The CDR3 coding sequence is TGTGCCAGCAGGATCCGGGGGTATGGTGGAAACACCATATATTTT. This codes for CASRIRGYGGNTIYF. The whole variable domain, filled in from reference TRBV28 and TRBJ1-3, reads DVKVTQSSRYLVKRTGEKVFLECVQDMDHENMFWYRQDPGLGLRLIYFSYDVKMKEKGDIPEGYSVSREKKERFSLILESASTNQTSMYLCASRIRGYGGNTIYFGEGSWLTVV.

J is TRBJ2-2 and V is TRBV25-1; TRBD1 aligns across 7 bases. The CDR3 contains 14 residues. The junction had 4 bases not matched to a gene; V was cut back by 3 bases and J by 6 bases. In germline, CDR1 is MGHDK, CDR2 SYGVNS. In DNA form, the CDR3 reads TGTGCCAGCAGTGATTACAGGGGAGCCGGGGAGCTGTTTTTT. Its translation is CASSDYRGAGELFF.

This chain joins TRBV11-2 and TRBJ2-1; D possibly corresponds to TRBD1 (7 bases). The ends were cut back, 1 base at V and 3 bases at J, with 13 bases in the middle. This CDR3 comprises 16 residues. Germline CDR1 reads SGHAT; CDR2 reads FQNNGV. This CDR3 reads CASSLGAGGLYNEQFF. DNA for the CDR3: TGTGCCAGCAGCTTAGGGGCAGGGGGACTCTACAATGAGCAGTTCTTC.

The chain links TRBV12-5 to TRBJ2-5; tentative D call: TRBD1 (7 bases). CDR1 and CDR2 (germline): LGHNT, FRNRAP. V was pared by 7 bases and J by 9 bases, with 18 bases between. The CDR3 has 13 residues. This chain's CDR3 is CASATSGGSAQYF. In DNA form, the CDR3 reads TGTGCTAGTGCCACCTCAGGGGGGTCGGCCCAGTACTTC.

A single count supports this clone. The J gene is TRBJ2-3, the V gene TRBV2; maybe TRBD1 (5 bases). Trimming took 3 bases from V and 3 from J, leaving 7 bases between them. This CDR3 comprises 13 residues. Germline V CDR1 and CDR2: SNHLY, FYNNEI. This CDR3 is CASSEGQTDTQYF. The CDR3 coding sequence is TGTGCCAGCAGTGAGGGGCAGACAGATACGCAGTATTTT.

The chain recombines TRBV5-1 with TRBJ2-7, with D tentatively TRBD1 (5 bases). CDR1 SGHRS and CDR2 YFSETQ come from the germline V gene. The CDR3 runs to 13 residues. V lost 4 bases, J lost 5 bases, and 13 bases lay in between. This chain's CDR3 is CASSPGQGDEQYF. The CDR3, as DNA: TGCGCCAGCAGCCCGGGCCAGGGTGACGAGCAGTACTTC.

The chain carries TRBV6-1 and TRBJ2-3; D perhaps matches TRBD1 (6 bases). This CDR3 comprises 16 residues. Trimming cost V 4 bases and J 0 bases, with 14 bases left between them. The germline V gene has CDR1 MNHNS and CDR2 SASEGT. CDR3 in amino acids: CASSGAGAGSTDTQYF. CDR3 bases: TGTGCCAGCAGTGGCGCAGGGGCAGGGAGCACAGATACGCAGTATTTT.

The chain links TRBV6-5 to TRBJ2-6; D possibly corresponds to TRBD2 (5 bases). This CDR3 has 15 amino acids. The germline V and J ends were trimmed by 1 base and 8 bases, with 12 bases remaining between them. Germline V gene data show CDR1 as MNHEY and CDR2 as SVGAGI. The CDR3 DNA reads TGTGCCAGCAGTTACTGGAGGTCGGGGACCAACGTCCTGACTTTC. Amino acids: CASSYWRSGTNVLTF.

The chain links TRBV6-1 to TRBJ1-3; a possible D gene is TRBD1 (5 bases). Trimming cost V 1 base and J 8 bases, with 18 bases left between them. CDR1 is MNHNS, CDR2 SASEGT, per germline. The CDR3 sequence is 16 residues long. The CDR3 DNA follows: TGTGCCAGCAGTGAAGTAGGGTTGGCGTCGACAGACACCATATATTTT. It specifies CASSEVGLASTDTIYF.

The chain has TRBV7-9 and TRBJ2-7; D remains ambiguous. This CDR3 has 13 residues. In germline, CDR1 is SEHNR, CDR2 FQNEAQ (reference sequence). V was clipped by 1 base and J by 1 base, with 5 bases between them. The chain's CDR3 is CASSLGHSYEQYF. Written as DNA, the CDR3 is TGTGCCAGCAGCTTAGGGCATTCCTACGAGCAGTACTTC.

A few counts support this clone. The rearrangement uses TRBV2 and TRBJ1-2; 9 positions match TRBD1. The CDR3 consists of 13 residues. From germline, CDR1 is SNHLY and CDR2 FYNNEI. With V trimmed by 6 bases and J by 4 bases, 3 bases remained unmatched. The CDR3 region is CASRTGGTYGYTF. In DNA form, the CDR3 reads TGTGCCAGCAGGACAGGGGGAACCTATGGCTACACCTTC.

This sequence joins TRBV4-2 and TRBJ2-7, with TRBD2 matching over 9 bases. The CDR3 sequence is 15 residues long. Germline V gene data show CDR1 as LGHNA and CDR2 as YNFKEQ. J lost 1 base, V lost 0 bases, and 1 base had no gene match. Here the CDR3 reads CASSQDLAGSYEQYF. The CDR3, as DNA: TGTGCCAGCAGCCAAGATCTAGCGGGATCCTACGAGCAGTACTTC.

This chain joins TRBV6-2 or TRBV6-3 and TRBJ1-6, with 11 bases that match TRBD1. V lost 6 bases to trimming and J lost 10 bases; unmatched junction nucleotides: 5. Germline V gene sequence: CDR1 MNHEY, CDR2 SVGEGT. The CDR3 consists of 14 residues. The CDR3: CASSTGTGGSPLHF. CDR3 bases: TGTGCCAGCAGCACCGGGACAGGGGGGTCACCCCTCCACTTT.

The CDR3 protein is CASSDSGRFTGELFF. The DNA for the CDR3 is TGTGCCAGCAGCGACAGCGGGAGGTTCACCGGGGAGCTGTTTTTT. The chain links TRBV11-3 to TRBJ2-2; 9 nucleotides align to TRBD2. Germline assignment: CDR1 SGHNT and CDR2 YENEEA. With 5 bases clipped from V and 4 bases from J, the junction kept 5 bases outside the gene matches. The CDR3 sequence is 15 residues long.

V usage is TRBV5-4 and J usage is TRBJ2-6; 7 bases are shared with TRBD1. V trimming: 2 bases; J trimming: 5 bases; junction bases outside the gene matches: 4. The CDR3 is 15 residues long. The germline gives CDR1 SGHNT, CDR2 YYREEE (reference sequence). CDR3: CASSLGQDWANVLTF. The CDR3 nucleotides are TGTGCCAGCAGCTTAGGACAGGACTGGGCCAACGTCCTGACTTTC.

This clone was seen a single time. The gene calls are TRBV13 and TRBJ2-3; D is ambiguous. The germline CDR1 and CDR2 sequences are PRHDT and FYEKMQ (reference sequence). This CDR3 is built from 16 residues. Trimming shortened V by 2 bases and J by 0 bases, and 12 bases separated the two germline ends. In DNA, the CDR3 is TGTGCCAGCAGCTTATTCGGGTGGCGGAGCACAGATACGCAGTATTTT. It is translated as CASSLFGWRSTDTQYF.

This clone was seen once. CDR3 DNA sequence: TGTGCCAGCAGTGTGGAGTCCTTCTCTGGAAACACCATATATTTT. Encoded protein: CASSVESFSGNTIYF. J is TRBJ1-3 and V is TRBV2, with unresolved D. Germline V gives CDR1 SNHLY, CDR2 FYNNEI. V was trimmed by 4 bases and J by 0 bases, leaving 10 bases between them. The length of the CDR3 is 15 residues.

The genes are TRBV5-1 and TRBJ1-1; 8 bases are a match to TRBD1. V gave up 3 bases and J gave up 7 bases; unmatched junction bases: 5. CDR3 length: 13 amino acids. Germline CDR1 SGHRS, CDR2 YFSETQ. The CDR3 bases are TGCGCCAGCAGCTCACAGGGGGAGGTTGAAGCTTTCTTT. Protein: CASSSQGEVEAFF.

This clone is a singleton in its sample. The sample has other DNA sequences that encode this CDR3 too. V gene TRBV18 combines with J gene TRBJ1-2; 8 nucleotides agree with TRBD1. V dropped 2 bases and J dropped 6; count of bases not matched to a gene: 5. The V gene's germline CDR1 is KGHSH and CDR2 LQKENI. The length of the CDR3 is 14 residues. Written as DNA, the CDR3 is TGTGCCAGCTCACCAGACAGGGGCGGAAATGGCTACACCTTC. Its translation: CASSPDRGGNGYTF.

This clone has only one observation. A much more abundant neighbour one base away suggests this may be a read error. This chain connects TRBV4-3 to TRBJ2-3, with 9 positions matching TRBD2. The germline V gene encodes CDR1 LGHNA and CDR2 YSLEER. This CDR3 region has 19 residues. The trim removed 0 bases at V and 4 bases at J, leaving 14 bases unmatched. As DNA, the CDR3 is TGCGCCAGCAGCCAAGATCCGAATCAGGCTAGCGGGAAGGCAGATACGCAGTATTTT. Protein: CASSQDPNQASGKADTQYF.

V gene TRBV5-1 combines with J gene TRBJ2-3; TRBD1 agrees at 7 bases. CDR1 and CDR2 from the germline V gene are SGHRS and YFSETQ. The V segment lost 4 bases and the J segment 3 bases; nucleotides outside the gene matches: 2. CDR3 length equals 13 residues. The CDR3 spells CASSRTGTDTQYF. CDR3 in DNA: TGCGCCAGCAGCCGGACAGGTACAGATACGCAGTATTTT.

The CDR3 nucleotides are TGTGCCAGCAGCCCGACCGGGACAGGGACCTACGAGCAGTACTTC. Encoded protein: CASSPTGTGTYEQYF. The chain carries TRBV3-1 (or the pseudogene TRBV3-2) and TRBJ2-7; TRBD1 matches at 9 bases. V was pared by 4 bases and J by 2 bases, with 6 bases of the junction left unmatched. This CDR3 region has 15 residues. Germline V CDR1 and CDR2: LGHDT, YNNKEL (reference sequence).